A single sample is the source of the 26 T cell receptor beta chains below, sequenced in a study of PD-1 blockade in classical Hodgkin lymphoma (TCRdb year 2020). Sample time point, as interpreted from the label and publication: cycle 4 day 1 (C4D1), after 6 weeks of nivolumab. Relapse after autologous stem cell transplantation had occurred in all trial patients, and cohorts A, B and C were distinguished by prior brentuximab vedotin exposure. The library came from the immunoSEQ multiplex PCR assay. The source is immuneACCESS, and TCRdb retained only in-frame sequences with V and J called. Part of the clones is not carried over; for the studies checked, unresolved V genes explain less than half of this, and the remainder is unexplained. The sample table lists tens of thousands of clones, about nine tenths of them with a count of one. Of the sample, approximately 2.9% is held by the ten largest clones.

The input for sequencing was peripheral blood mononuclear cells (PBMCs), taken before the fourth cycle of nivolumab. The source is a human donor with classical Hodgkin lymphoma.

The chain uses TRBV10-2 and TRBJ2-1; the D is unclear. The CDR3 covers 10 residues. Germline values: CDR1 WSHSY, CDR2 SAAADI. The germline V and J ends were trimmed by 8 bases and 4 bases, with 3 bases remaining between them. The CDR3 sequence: CASHYNEQFF. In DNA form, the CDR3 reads TGCGCCAGCCATTACAATGAGCAGTTCTTC.

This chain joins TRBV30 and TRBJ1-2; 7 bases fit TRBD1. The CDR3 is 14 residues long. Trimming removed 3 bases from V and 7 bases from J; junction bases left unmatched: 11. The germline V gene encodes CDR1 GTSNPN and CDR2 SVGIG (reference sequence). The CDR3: CAWSLRDSEVGYTF. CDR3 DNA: TGTGCCTGGAGCCTACGGGACAGTGAGGTTGGCTACACCTTC.

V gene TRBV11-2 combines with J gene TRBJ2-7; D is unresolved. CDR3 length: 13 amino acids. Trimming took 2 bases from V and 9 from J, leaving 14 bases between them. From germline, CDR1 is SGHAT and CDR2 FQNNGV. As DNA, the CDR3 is TGTGCCAGCAGCTTATTTGTTGACAATTCGCAGTACTTC. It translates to CASSLFVDNSQYF.

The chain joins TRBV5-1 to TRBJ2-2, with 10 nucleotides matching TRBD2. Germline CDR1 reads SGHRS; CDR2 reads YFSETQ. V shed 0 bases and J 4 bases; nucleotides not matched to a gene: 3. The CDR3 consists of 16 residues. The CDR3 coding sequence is TGCGCCAGCAGCTTGGGACTAGCGGGCCCCACCGGGGAGCTGTTTTTT. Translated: CASSLGLAGPTGELFF.

CDR3 DNA: TGTGCCTCGACTAGCGGTAGCACAGATACGCAGTATTTT. Translation: CASTSGSTDTQYF. The chain has TRBV30 and TRBJ2-3, with TRBD2 matching over 9 bases. Germline values: CDR1 GTSNPN, CDR2 SVGIG (reference sequence). CDR3 length equals 13 residues. The ends lost 7 bases at V and 0 bases at J; junction bases unmatched: 2.

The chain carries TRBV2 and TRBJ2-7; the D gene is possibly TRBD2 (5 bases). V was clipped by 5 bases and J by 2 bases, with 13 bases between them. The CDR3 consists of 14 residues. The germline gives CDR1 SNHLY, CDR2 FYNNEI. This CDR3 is CASSLLGVTYEQYF. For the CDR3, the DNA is TGTGCCAGCAGTTTGCTCGGGGTAACCTACGAGCAGTACTTC.

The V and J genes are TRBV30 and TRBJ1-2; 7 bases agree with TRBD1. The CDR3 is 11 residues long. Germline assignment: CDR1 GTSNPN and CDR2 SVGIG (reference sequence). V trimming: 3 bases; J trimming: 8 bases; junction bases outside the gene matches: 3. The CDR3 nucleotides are TGTGCCTGGAGCCAGGGGGAAGGCTACACCTTC. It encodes CAWSQGEGYTF. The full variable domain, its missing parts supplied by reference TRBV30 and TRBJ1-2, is SQTIHQWPATLVQPVGSPLSLECTVEGTSNPNLYWYRQAAGRGLQLLFYSVGIGQISSEVPQNLSASRPQDRQFILSSKKLLLSDSGFYLCAWSQGEGYTFGSGTRLTVV.

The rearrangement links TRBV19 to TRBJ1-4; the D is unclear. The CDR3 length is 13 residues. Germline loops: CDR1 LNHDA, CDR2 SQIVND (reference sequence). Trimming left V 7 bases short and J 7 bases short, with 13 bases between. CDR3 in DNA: TGTGCCAGTATACCCACAAGCGGTGAAAAACTGTTTTTT. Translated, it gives CASIPTSGEKLFF. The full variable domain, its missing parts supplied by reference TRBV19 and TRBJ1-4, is DGGITQSPKYLFRKEGQNVTLSCEQNLNHDAMYWYRQDPGQGLRLIYYSQIVNDFQKGDIAEGYSVSREKKESFPLTVTSAQKNPTAFYLCASIPTSGEKLFFGSGTQLSVL.

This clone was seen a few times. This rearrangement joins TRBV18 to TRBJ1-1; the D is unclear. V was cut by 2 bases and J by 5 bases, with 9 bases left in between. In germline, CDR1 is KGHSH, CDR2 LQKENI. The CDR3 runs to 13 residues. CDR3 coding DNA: TGTGCCAGCTCACCAGTTGGGGAAACTGAAGCTTTCTTT. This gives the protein CASSPVGETEAFF.

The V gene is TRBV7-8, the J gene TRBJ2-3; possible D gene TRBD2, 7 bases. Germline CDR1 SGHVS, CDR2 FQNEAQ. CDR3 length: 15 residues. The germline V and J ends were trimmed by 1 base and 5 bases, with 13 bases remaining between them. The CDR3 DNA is TGTGCCAGCAGCTTAGGGAGGAGGGGGGGAGATACGCAGTATTTT. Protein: CASSLGRRGGDTQYF.

The CDR3 reads CASGPPLDSGSSYEQYF. CDR3 nucleotides: TGTGCTAGTGGTCCTCCTTTGGACAGCGGTAGCTCCTACGAGCAGTACTTC. The chain couples TRBV12-5 to TRBJ2-7; a weak D match, TRBD1 (6 bases). CDR3 size: 17 residues. V shed 5 bases and J shed 0 bases, with 20 bases lying between them. Germline V gene data show CDR1 as LGHNT and CDR2 as FRNRAP.

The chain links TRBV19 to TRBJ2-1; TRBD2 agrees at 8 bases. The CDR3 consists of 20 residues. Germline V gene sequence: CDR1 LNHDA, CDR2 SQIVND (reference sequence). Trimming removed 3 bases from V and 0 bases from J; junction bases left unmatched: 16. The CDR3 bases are TGTGCCAGTAGTATTGGGGTGGCGGGGGGCCACAAGAGCTCCTACAATGAGCAGTTCTTC. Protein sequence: CASSIGVAGGHKSSYNEQFF.

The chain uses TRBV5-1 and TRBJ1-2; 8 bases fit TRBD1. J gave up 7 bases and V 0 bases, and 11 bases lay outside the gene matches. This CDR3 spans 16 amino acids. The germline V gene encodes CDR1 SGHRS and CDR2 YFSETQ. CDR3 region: CASSLEDRVPNIGYTF. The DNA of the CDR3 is TGCGCCAGCAGCTTGGAGGACAGGGTCCCGAATATTGGCTACACCTTC.

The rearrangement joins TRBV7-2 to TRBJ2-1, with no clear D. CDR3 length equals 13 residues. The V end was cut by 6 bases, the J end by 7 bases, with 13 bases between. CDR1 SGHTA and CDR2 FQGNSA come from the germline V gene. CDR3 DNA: TGTGCCAGCAGAAGTCCTAACGGGAATGAGCAGTTCTTC. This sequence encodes CASRSPNGNEQFF.

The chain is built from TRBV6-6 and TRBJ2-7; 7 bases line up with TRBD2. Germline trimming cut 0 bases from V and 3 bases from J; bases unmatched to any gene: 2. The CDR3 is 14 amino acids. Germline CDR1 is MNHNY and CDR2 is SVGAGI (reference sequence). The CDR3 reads CASSYSGGDYEQYF. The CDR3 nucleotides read TGTGCCAGCAGTTACTCTGGGGGGGACTACGAGCAGTACTTC.

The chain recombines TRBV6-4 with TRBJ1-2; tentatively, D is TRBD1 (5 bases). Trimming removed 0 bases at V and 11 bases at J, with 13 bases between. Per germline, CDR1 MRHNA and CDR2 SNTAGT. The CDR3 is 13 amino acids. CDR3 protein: CASSDSGGLWYTF. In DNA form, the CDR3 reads TGTGCCAGCAGTGACTCTGGGGGACTGTGGTACACCTTC.

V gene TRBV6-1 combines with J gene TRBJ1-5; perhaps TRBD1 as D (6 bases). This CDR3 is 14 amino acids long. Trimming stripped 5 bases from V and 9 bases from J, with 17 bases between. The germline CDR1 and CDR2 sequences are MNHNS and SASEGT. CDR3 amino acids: CASSYDRRPGPQHF. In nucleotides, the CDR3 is TGTGCCAGCAGTTATGACAGGCGCCCAGGGCCCCAGCATTTT.

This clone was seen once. The CDR3 here is CASSVDPGADQQYF. DNA of the CDR3: TGTGCCAGCAGCGTCGATCCGGGAGCCGACCAGCAGTACTTC. V gene TRBV9 combines with J gene TRBJ2-7, with D possibly TRBD2 on 6 matching bases. The V end lost 2 bases, the J end lost 8 bases, and 17 bases lay between the germline ends. Germline V gene data show CDR1 as SGDLS and CDR2 as YYNGEE. This CDR3 is 14 amino acids long.

This CDR3 is CASSRWSSDDPETQYF. In DNA form, the CDR3 reads TGCGCCAGCAGCCGCTGGAGTTCTGACGACCCGGAGACCCAGTACTTC. The chain uses TRBV4-3 and TRBJ2-5; D not certain. There are 16 residues in the CDR3. Germline CDR1 and CDR2: LGHNA and YSLEER. The germline V and J ends were trimmed by 4 bases and 5 bases, with 20 bases remaining between them.

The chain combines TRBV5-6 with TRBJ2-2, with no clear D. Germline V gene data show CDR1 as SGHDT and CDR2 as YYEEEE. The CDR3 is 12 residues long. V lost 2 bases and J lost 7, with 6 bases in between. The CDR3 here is CASSLSHGELFF. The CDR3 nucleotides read TGTGCCAGCAGCTTAAGCCACGGGGAGCTGTTTTTT.

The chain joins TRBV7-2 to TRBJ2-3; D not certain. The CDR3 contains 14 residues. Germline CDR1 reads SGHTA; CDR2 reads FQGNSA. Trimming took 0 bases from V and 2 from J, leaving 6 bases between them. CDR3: CASSLASVTDTQYF. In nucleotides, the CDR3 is TGTGCCAGCAGCTTAGCGTCAGTCACAGATACGCAGTATTTT.

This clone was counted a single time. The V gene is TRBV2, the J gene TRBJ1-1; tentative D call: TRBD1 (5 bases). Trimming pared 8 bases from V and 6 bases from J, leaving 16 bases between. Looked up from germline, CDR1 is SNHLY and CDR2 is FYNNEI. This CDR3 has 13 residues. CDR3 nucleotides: TGTGCCAGCGAGGCCAGGGTGATCCCTGAAGCTTTCTTT. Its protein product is CASEARVIPEAFF.

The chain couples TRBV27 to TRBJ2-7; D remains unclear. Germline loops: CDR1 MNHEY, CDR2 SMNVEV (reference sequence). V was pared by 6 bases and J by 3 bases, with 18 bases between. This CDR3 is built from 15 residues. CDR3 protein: CASRPSLGKDYEQYF. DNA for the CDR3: TGTGCCAGCAGACCCTCCTTAGGCAAGGACTACGAGCAGTACTTC.

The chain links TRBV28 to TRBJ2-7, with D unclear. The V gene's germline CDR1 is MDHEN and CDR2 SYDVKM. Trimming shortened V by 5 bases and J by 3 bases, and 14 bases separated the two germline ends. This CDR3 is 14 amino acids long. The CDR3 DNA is TGTGCCAGCAGTCCCCCTGTACCCTACTACGAGCAGTACTTC. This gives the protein CASSPPVPYYEQYF.

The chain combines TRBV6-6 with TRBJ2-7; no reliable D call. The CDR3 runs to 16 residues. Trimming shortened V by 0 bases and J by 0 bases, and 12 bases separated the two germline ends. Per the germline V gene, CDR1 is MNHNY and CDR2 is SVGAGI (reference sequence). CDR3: CASSYSLAELSYEQYF. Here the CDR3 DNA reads TGTGCCAGCAGTTACTCTTTGGCAGAGCTCTCCTACGAGCAGTACTTC.

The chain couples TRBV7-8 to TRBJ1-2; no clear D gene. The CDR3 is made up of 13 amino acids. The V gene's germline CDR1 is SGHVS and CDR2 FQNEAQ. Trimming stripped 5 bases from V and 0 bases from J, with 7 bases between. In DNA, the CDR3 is TGTGCCAGCAGCGGCCGGGCTAACTATGGCTACACCTTC. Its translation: CASSGRANYGYTF. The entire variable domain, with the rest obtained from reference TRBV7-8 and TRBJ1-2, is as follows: GAGVSQSPRYKVAKRGQDVALRCDPISGHVSLFWYQQALGQGPEFLTYFQNEAQLDKSGLPSDRFFAERPEGSVSTLKIQRTQQEDSAVYLCASSGRANYGYTFGSGTRLTVV.